Listed below are T cell receptor beta chains from one sample, sequenced in a study of shared clonotypes between healthy human individuals. Clones were sequenced by immunoSEQ multiplex PCR, and TCRdb holds only the in-frame ones, with some missing. This table has 1.5 million to 1.9 million clones, roughly 98% appearing once. Sequencing input: naive CD4+ T cells sorted from blood. All receptors derive from a young man in good health. Each CDR3 is given with its conserved first and last residue. The order of the fields is CDR3 DNA, CDR3 protein, V gene, J gene, clone size, D gene. A D gene is named only where the DNA matches it firmly. Clone size appears in some rows only: once, few, many, or a class for an expanded clone.

TGTGCCAGCAGTGAACTAGGGGGCTCCTACAATGAGCAGTTCTTC	CASSELGGSYNEQFF	TRBV2	TRBJ2-1	-	-
TGCGCCAGCAGCCAGGGGGCTGGCACCGGGGAGCTGTTTTTT	CASSQGAGTGELFF	TRBV5-1	TRBJ2-2	-	TRBD1
TGTGCCAGCAGCGACCGAGGTTGGCCAGGGGAAGAGACCCAGTACTTC	CASSDRGWPGEETQYF	TRBV9	TRBJ2-5	-	-
TGTGCCTGGAGAATCCGGGGGCTTGACTATGGCTACACCTTC	CAWRIRGLDYGYTF	TRBV30	TRBJ1-2	few	-
TGTGCCAGTGCACAGGGATATCCCTACAATGAGCAGTTCTTC	CASAQGYPYNEQFF	TRBV6-6	TRBJ2-1	-	-
TGTGCCAGCTCATCAAGGAGGGACGGTAATGAAAAACTGTTTTTT	CASSSRRDGNEKLFF	TRBV18	TRBJ1-4	-	-
TGTGCCAGCTCACCCGGGACAGGACCCATTGAGACCCAGTACTTC	CASSPGTGPIETQYF	TRBV18	TRBJ2-5	-	TRBD1
TGTGCCAGCAGCTCAGATACTAGCGGGAGGGCCAACACAGATACGCAGTATTTT	CASSSDTSGRANTDTQYF	TRBV5-4	TRBJ2-3	-	TRBD2
TGTGCCAGCAGCGGACACGACTATGGCTACACCTTC	CASSGHDYGYTF	TRBV2	TRBJ1-2	-	-
TGTGCCAGTAGTAGGGGACAGGGTGGTCAGCCCCAGCATTTT	CASSRGQGGQPQHF	TRBV19	TRBJ1-5	-	TRBD1
TGCACCAGCGCCCTACGGGCCCAGGGATCCTACAATGAGCAGTTCTTC	CTSALRAQGSYNEQFF	TRBV1	TRBJ2-1	-	-
TGCGCCAGCAGCTCGATCCGCGGGGGGGCTACGAACACCGGGGAGCTGTTTTTT	CASSSIRGGATNTGELFF	TRBV5-1	TRBJ2-2	-	TRBD2
TGCGCCAGCATCGACAGAAACTACGAGCAGTACTTC	CASIDRNYEQYF	TRBV5-1	TRBJ2-7	once	-
TGTGCCAGCAGTTCCCATAGCCCAGGGGCCTACGAGCAGTACTTC	CASSSHSPGAYEQYF	TRBV28	TRBJ2-7	-	-
TGTGCCAGCAGCTACGTCTACGAGCAGTACTTC	CASSYVYEQYF	TRBV7-2	TRBJ2-7	-	-
TGTGCCAGCAGCGTAGGAGGCAGGGGGAACAATGAGCAGTTCTTC	CASSVGGRGNNEQFF	TRBV9	TRBJ2-1	-	TRBD1
TGTGCCAGCAGCTTAGGGGGCTGGGCGGGAAACAATGAGCAGTTCTTC	CASSLGGWAGNNEQFF	TRBV7-8	TRBJ2-1	-	-
TGTGCCAGCAGCCAGGGGCGGGGGGACTATGGCTACACCTTC	CASSQGRGDYGYTF	TRBV13	TRBJ1-2	-	-
TGTGCCAGCAGCGTAGACTCCTCGAACACCGGGGAGCTGTTTTTT	CASSVDSSNTGELFF	TRBV9	TRBJ2-2	-	-
TGTGCCAGCAGCCCGACAGGGCGAAATACGCAGTATTTT	CASSPTGRNTQYF	TRBV5-4	TRBJ2-3	once	TRBD1
TGTGCCTGGAGTGTCGGTCAGGTCGAAAAACTGTTTTTT	CAWSVGQVEKLFF	TRBV30	TRBJ1-4	-	-
TGTGCCATCCGAGACAGGGGTTTTGGAGAGCAGTACTTC	CAIRDRGFGEQYF	TRBV10-3	TRBJ2-7	-	TRBD1
TGTGCCAGCAGTTACCCCGGGGACAGGTTGGATGAAAAACTGTTTTTT	CASSYPGDRLDEKLFF	TRBV28	TRBJ1-4	once	TRBD1
TGTGCCATCAGTGAGTCGGGCCTAGTGTCTTCGGGCAATGAGCAGTTCTTC	CAISESGLVSSGNEQFF	TRBV10-3	TRBJ2-1	-	-
TGTGCCAGCAGACTAGCGGGCCCCTACGAGCAGTACTTC	CASRLAGPYEQYF	TRBV28	TRBJ2-7	-	TRBD2
TGTGCCAGCACCAGGGCGGGGCGGGATCAGCCCCAGCATTTT	CASTRAGRDQPQHF	TRBV7-2	TRBJ1-5	-	-
TGTGCCAGCAGCGCCGACAGGGGGCTGACTGAAGCTTTCTTT	CASSADRGLTEAFF	TRBV7-9	TRBJ1-1	few	TRBD1
TGTGCCAGCTCACCACGGAGCGGGGGGGGCAACGAGCAGTACTTC	CASSPRSGGGNEQYF	TRBV18	TRBJ2-7	-	TRBD2
TGTGCCAGCAGTTTAATTCCACCGAACACCGGGGAGCTGTTTTTT	CASSLIPPNTGELFF	TRBV27	TRBJ2-2	-	-
TGTGCCAGCTATAGAGGCATGAACACTGAAGCTTTCTTT	CASYRGMNTEAFF	TRBV28	TRBJ1-1	once	-